This is a list of T cell receptor beta chains from one sample in a study of OX40 agonist ivuxolimab in advanced cancers. The method was immunoSEQ multiplex PCR; TCRdb's version includes in-frame clones alone and lacks a portion of them. The sample has tens of thousands of clones, roughly 80% seen once. The specimen was CD4+ or CD8+ T cells sorted from blood, collected in a trial of the OX40 agonist ivuxolimab. All receptors come from an adult with an advanced solid tumor such as melanoma, head and neck, liver or kidney cancer. Each CDR3 is given with its conserved first and last residue. Fields, in order: D gene, V gene, J gene, CDR3 length, clone size, CDR3 DNA, CDR3 protein. A D gene is named only where the DNA matches it firmly. For some rows the clone size is stated as once, few or many, or as a class when expanded; others skip it.

D: TRBD1; V: TRBV7-2; J: TRBJ1-1; length: 14; size: many; DNA: TGTGCCAGCAGCTTTGAAGGACAGGGTGGTAAAGCTTTCTTT; CDR3: CASSFEGQGGKAFF
D: NA; V: TRBV6-5; J: TRBJ2-5; length: 13; size: NA; DNA: TGTGCCAGCAGCTTCACGGTACAAGAGACCCAGTACTTC; CDR3: CASSFTVQETQYF
D: NA; V: TRBV6-1; J: TRBJ1-3; length: 15; size: NA; DNA: TGTGCCAGCAGCGTACTAGGGCTCTCTGGAAACACCATATATTTT; CDR3: CASSVLGLSGNTIYF
D: NA; V: TRBV5-1; J: TRBJ2-7; length: 17; size: NA; DNA: TGCGCCAGCAGCTTGGTACCCTCGGACGCGAGCTCCTACGAGCAGTACTTC; CDR3: CASSLVPSDASSYEQYF
D: NA; V: TRBV11-2; J: TRBJ2-7; length: 14; size: NA; DNA: TGTGCCAGCAGCTTAGATGTGGACGGCTACGAGCAGTACTTC; CDR3: CASSLDVDGYEQYF
D: TRBD1; V: TRBV4-2; J: TRBJ2-6; length: 18; size: NA; DNA: TGTGCCAGCAGCCTAAGGACAGGGGGGCTACCTGGGGCCAACGTCCTGACTTTC; CDR3: CASSLRTGGLPGANVLTF
D: NA; V: TRBV9; J: TRBJ2-2; length: 18; size: NA; DNA: TGTGCCAGCAGCGTAAGAGGTGGGCAGGGTAGTCGCACCGGGGAGCTGTTTTTT; CDR3: CASSVRGGQGSRTGELFF
D: TRBD1; V: TRBV7-8; J: TRBJ1-2; length: 14; size: NA; DNA: TGTGCCAGCAGCCTACAGGGGGCCGGTTATGGCTACACCTTC; CDR3: CASSLQGAGYGYTF
D: TRBD2; V: TRBV27; J: TRBJ2-1; length: 14; size: NA; DNA: TGTGCCAGCAGGTTAGCGGGAGAGGGCAATGAGCAGTTCTTC; CDR3: CASRLAGEGNEQFF
D: NA; V: TRBV11-3; J: TRBJ2-7; length: 13; size: NA; DNA: TGTGCCAGCAGCTCGGGGCCCTGGAAGGAGCAGTACTTC; CDR3: CASSSGPWKEQYF
D: NA; V: TRBV9; J: TRBJ2-1; length: 13; size: NA; DNA: TGTGCCAGCAGCGTGTCCGTGTACAATGAGCAGTTCTTC; CDR3: CASSVSVYNEQFF
D: NA; V: TRBV18; J: TRBJ2-3; length: 15; size: NA; DNA: TGTGCCAGCTCTCAGAACAGTCCTAGCACAGATACGCAGTATTTT; CDR3: CASSQNSPSTDTQYF
D: NA; V: TRBV27; J: TRBJ1-1; length: 13; size: NA; DNA: TGTGCCAGCAGCCCTAGGAGGGGCACTGAAGCTTTCTTT; CDR3: CASSPRRGTEAFF
D: TRBD2; V: TRBV19; J: TRBJ2-7; length: 14; size: once; DNA: TGTGCCAGTAGTGGACTAGCGGGAGGGTACGAGCAGTACTTC; CDR3: CASSGLAGGYEQYF
D: NA; V: TRBV11-2; J: TRBJ1-4; length: 14; size: once; DNA: TGTGCCAGCAGCTTAGTGTCCAGAAATGAAAAACTGTTTTTT; CDR3: CASSLVSRNEKLFF
D: NA; V: TRBV5-1; J: TRBJ2-3; length: 14; size: NA; DNA: TGCGCCAGCAGCCCCCGGTCTAGCACAGATACGCAGTATTTT; CDR3: CASSPRSSTDTQYF
D: TRBD1; V: TRBV2; J: TRBJ1-6; length: 14; size: NA; DNA: TGTGCCAGCCAGGGGGCGGTCTATAATTCACCCCTCCACTTT; CDR3: CASQGAVYNSPLHF
D: NA; V: TRBV18; J: TRBJ1-1; length: 14; size: NA; DNA: TGTGCCAGCTCACCAGGCCTACTAGGCACTGAAGCTTTCTTT; CDR3: CASSPGLLGTEAFF
D: TRBD2; V: TRBV5-1; J: TRBJ2-2; length: 17; size: NA; DNA: TGCGCCAGCAGCCGGACTAGCGGGGGGGCGCACACCGGGGAGCTGTTTTTT; CDR3: CASSRTSGGAHTGELFF
D: NA; V: TRBV18; J: TRBJ2-3; length: 18; size: NA; DNA: TGTGCCAGCTCACCACTCCGGCAGGGCCCATCTAGCACAGATACGCAGTATTTT; CDR3: CASSPLRQGPSSTDTQYF